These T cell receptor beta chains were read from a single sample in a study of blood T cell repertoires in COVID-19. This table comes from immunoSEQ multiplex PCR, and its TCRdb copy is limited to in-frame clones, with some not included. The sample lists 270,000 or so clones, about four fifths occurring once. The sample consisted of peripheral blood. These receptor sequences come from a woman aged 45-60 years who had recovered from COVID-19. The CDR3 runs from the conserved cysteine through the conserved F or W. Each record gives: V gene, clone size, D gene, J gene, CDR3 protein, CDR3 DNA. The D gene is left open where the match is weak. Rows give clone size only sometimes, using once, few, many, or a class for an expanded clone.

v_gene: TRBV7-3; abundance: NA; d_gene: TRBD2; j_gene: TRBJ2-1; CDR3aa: CASSLSGSSYNEQFF; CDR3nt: TGTGCCAGCAGCCTTAGCGGGAGCTCCTACAATGAGCAGTTCTTC
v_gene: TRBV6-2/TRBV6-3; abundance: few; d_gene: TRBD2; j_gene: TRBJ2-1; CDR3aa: CASSPRAGPGNEQFF; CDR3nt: TGTGCCAGCAGTCCCAGAGCGGGACCAGGCAATGAGCAGTTCTTC
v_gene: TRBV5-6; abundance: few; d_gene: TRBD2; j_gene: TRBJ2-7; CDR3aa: CASILAGGPYEQYF; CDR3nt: TGTGCCAGCATACTAGCGGGGGGGCCCTACGAGCAGTACTTC
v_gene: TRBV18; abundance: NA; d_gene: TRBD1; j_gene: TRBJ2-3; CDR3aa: CASSRLTGPSTDTQYF; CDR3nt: TGTGCCAGCTCACGATTGACAGGGCCTAGCACAGATACGCAGTATTTT
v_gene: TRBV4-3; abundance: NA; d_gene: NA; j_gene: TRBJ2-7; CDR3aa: CASSRQAGVYEQYF; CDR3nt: TGCGCCAGCAGCCGCCAGGCAGGCGTGTACGAGCAGTACTTC
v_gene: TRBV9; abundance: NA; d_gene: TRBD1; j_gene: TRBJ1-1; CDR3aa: CASSGDRRAEAFF; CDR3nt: TGTGCCAGCAGCGGGGACAGGAGGGCTGAAGCTTTCTTT
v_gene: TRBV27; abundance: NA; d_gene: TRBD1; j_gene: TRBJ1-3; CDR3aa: CATRPGQGASTIYF; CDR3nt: TGTGCTACCCGCCCGGGACAGGGGGCAAGCACCATATATTTT
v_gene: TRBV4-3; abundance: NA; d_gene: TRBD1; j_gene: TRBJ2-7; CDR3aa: CASSQERQGAFEEQYF; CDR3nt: TGCGCCAGCAGCCAAGAAAGGCAGGGGGCGTTTGAGGAGCAGTACTTC
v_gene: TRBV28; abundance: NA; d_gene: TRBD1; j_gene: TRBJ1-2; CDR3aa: CASSLGTGEDYGYTF; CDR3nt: TGTGCCAGCAGTTTAGGGACAGGGGAAGACTATGGCTACACCTTC
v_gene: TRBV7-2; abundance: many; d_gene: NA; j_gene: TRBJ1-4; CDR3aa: CASSLAGGGRPEKLFF; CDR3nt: TGTGCCAGCAGCTTAGCAGGTGGTGGGCGACCTGAAAAACTGTTTTTT
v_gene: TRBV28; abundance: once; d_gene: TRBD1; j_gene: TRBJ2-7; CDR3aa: CASSPWGQGDSYEQYF; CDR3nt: TGTGCCAGCAGTCCATGGGGACAGGGGGACTCCTACGAGCAGTACTTC
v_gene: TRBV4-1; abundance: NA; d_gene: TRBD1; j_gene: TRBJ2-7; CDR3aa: CASSARDSHSYEQYF; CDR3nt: TGCGCCAGCAGCGCCCGGGACAGCCACTCCTACGAGCAGTACTTC
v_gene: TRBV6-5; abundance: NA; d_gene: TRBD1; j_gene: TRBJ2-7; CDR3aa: CASSYSGQGSYEQYF; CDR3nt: TGTGCCAGCAGTTACTCGGGACAGGGCTCCTACGAGCAGTACTTC
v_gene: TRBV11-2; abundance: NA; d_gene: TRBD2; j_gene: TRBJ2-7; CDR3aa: CASSLVSSGGPYEQYF; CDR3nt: TGTGCCAGCAGCTTAGTCTCTAGCGGGGGCCCCTACGAGCAGTACTTC
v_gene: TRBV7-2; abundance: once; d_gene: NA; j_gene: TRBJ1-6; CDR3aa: CASSLRTATNSPLHF; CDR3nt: TGTGCCAGCAGCCTGAGGACAGCCACTAATTCACCCCTCCACTTT